Below, one T cell receptor (beta chain) is given with its context. Its target is unknown. Within the sample, other DNA sequences also encode this same CDR3. V was clipped by 6 bases and J by 6 bases, with 17 bases between them. The length of the CDR3 is 15 residues. The germline V gene encodes CDR1 SNHLY and CDR2 FYNNEI. This record belongs to a study of cytomegalovirus exposure and HLA in healthy donors. Study-level points and caveats: Sequencing had likely introduced a cluster of highly shared sequence variants as an artifact. The authors confirmed in vitro that a few CMV-associated chains were specific for CMV antigens.

PCR amplification relied on 60 Vbeta primers (plus 13 Jbeta primers). Assay: immunoSEQ multiplex PCR; the TCRdb copy retains only in-frame clones and omits some. The repertoire table contains 150,000 to 250,000 clones. Sequencing was done on a sample of PBMCs. This TCR came from a boy between 10 and 17 years old in good health and CMV-seronegative. The chain employs TRBV2 and TRBJ2-2; unclear D gene. The CDR3 region has the DNA TGTGCCAGCAGCGGATACAGTGGAACGGCCGGGGAGCTGTTTTTT. Translated, it gives CASSGYSGTAGELFF.